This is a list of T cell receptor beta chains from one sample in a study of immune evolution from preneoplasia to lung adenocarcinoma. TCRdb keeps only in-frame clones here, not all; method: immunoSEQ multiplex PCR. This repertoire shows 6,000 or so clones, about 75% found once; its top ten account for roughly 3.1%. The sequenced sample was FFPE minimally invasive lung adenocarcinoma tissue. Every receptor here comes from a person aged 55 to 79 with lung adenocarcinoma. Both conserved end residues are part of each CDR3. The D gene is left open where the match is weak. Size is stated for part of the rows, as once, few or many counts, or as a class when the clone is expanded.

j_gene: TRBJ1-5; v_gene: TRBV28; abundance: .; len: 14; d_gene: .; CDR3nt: TGTGCCAGCAGTTTATGGGACTTTAATCAGCCCCAGCATTTT; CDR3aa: CASSLWDFNQPQHF
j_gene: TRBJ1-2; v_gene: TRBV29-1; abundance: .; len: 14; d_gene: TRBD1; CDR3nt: TGCAGCGTTGAAGATCAGGGGGGGATTGATGGCTACACCTTC; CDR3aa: CSVEDQGGIDGYTF
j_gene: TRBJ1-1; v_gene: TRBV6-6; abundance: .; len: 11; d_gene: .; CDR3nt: TGTGCCAGCAGTTACAGGGGAGAACGATATTTT; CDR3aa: CASSYRGERYF
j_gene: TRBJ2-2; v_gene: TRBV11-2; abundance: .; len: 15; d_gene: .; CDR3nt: TGTGCCAGCAGCTTAGGGTCTCGCAGGACCGGGGAGCTGTTTTTT; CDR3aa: CASSLGSRRTGELFF
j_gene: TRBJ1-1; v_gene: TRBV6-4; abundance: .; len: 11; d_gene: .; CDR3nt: TGTGCCAGCGTGGGGGGCACTGAAGCTTTCTTT; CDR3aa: CASVGGTEAFF
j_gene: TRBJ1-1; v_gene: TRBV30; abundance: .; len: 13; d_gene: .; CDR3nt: TGTGCCTGGAGTCTAAGGTGGGACACTGAAGCTTTCTTT; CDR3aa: CAWSLRWDTEAFF
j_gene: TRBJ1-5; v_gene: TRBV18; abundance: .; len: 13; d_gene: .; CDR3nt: TGTGCCAGCTCAAGGGATAGCAATCAGCCCCAGCATTTT; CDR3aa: CASSRDSNQPQHF
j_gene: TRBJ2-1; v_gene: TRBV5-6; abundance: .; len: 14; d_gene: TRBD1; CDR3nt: TGTGCCAGCAGAGAGACAGGGCTGGCGACTGAGCAGTTCTTC; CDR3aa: CASRETGLATEQFF
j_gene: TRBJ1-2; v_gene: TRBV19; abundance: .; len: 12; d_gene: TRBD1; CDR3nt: TGTGCCAGTACCCCGACAGGGCTAGGCTACACCTTC; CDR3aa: CASTPTGLGYTF
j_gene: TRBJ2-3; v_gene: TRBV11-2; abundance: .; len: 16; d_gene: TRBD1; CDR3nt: TGTGCCAGCAGCTTGTGGACGACAGGGGGCGCAGATACGCAGTATTTT; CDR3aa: CASSLWTTGGADTQYF
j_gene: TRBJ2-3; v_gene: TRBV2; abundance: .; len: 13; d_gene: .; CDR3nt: TGTGCCAGCAGTGAGAGCCGCACAGATACGCAGTATTTT; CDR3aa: CASSESRTDTQYF
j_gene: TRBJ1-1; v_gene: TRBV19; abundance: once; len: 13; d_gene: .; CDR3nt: TGTGCCAGTAGTATGAACAGACACACTGAAGCTTTCTTT; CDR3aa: CASSMNRHTEAFF
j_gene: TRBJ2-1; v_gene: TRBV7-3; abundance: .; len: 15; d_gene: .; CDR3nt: TGTGCCAGCAGCTTGAAATCCGGGCCTAAGAATGAGCAGTTCTTC; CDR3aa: CASSLKSGPKNEQFF
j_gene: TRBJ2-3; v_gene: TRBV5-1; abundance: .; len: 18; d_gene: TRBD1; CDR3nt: TGCGCCAGCAGCTTGGGGACAGGGGCCCGTCTGAGCACAGATACGCAGTATTTT; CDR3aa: CASSLGTGARLSTDTQYF
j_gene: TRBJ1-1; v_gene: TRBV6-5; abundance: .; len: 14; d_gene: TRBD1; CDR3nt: TGTGCCAGCAGAACTCAGGGGGCTAGTACTGAAGCTTTCTTT; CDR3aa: CASRTQGASTEAFF
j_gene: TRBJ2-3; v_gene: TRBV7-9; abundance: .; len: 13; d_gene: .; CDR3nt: TGTGCCAGCAGCTCGACCGGGACAGATACGCAGTATTTT; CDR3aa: CASSSTGTDTQYF
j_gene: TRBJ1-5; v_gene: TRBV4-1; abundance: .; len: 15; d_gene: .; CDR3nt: TGCGCCAGCAGCAATTACAGGGATAGCAATCAGCCCCAGCATTTT; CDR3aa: CASSNYRDSNQPQHF
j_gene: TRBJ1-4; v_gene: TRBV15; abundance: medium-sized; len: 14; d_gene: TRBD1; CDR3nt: TGTGCCACCAGCACCGGGACAGGGTATGAAAAACTGTTTTTT; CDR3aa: CATSTGTGYEKLFF
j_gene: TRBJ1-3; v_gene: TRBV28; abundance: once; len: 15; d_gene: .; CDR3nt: TGTGCCAGCAGTTCCATCTCTGGGGCCGGAAACACCATATATTTT; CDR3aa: CASSSISGAGNTIYF
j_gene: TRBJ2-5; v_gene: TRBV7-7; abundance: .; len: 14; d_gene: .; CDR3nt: TGTGCTAGCAGTCAGGACTCCCTTCAAGAGACCCAGTACTTC; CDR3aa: CASSQDSLQETQYF
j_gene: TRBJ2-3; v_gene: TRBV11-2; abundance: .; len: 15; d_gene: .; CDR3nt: TGTGCCAGCAGCTTAGATGGGGGGGGGCCAGATACGCAGTATTTT; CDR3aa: CASSLDGGGPDTQYF
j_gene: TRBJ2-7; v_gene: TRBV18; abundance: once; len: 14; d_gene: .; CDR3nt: TGTGCCAGCTCACCAAGGACTCCCTCCTACGAGCAGTACTTC; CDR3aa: CASSPRTPSYEQYF
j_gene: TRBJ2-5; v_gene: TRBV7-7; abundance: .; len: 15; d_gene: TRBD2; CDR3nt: TGTGCTAGCAGCCCGATGGCGGGAGGGCCGGGGACCCAGTACTTC; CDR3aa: CASSPMAGGPGTQYF
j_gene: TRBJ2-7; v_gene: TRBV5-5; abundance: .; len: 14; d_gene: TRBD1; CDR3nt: TGTGCCAGCAGCTTGGTAGGGGGCAACTACGAGCAGTACTTC; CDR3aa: CASSLVGGNYEQYF
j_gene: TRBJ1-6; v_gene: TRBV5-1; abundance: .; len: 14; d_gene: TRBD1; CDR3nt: TGCGCCAGCAGCTCCGACAGGGAGGGATCACCCCTCCACTTT; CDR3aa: CASSSDREGSPLHF
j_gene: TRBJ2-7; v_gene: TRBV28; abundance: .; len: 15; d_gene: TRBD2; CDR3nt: TGTGCCAGCAGCGTAGGGGCGAGCGGGATGGACGAGCAGTACTTC; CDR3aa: CASSVGASGMDEQYF
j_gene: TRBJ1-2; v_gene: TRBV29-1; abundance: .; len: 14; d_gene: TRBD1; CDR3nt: TGCAGCGTTGATAAAGGGACAGGGAGGTCTGGCTACACCTTC; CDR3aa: CSVDKGTGRSGYTF
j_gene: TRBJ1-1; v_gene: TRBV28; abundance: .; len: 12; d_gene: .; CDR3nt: TGTGCCAGCAGTTTCCGGAGCCGTGAAGCTTTCTTT; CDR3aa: CASSFRSREAFF
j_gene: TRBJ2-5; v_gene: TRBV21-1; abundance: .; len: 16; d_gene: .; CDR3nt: TGTGCCAGCAGCAAGGGGGGACTGTCTAGGCAAGAGACCCAGTACTTC; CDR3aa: CASSKGGLSRQETQYF
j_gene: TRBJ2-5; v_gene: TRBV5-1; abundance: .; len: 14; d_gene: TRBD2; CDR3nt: TGCGCCAGCAGCCGGGGGGGGGCGTGGGAGACCCAGTACTTC; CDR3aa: CASSRGGAWETQYF
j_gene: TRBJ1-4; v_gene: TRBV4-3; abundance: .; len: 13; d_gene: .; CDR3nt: TGCGCCAGCAGCCAAGACGGGAATGAAAAACTGTTTTTT; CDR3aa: CASSQDGNEKLFF
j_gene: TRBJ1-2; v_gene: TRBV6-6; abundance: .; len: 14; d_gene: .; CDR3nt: TGTGCCAGCACCCCTCGGGAGTTGTGGAATGGCTACACCTTC; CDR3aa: CASTPRELWNGYTF
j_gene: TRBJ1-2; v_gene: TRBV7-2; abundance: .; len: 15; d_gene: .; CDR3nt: TGTGCCAGCAGCCCTACCCCGCGAGGGAACTATGGCTACACCTTC; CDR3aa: CASSPTPRGNYGYTF
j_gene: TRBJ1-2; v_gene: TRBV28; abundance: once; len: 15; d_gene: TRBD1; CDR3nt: TGTGCCAGCAGTTACCATTTAACAGGGGCGGTAGGCTACACCTTC; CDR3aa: CASSYHLTGAVGYTF
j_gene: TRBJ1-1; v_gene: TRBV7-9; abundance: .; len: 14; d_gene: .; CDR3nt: TGTGCCAGCAGCCGGAACACGGTGAACACTGAAGCTTTCTTT; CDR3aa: CASSRNTVNTEAFF
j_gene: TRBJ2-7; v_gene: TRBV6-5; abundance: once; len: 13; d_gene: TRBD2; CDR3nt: TGTGCCAGCAGTGCCCTAGCGGGAGGCGAGCAGTACTTC; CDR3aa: CASSALAGGEQYF
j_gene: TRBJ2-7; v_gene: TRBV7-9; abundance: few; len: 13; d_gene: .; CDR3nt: TGTGCCAGCAGCTCCGAATCGGACTACGAGCAGTACTTC; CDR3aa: CASSSESDYEQYF
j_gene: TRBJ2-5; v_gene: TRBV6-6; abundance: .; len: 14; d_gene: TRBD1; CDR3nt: TGTGCCAGCAGTTACTGGGACAGCCAAGAGACCCAGTACTTC; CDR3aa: CASSYWDSQETQYF
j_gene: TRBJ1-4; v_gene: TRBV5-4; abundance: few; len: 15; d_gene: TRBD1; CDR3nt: TGTGCCAGCAGCTCAAACAGGGGGCTGGATGAAAAACTGTTTTTT; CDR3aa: CASSSNRGLDEKLFF
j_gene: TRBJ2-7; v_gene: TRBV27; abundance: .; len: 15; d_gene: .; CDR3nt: TGTGCCAGCAGTTTAATCACGGCGGGGTCCTACGAGCAGTACTTC; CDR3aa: CASSLITAGSYEQYF
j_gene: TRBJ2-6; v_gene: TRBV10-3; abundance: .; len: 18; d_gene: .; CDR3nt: TGTGCCATCAGTGAGTCAAGGGGGAGGGGCTCTGGGGCCAACGTCCTGACTTTC; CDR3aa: CAISESRGRGSGANVLTF
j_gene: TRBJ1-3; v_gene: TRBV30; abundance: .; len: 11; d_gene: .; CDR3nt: TGTGCCTGGAGTAACGGAAACACCATATATTTT; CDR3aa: CAWSNGNTIYF
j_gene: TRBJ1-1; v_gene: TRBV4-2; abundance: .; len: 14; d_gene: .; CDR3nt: TGTGCCAGCAGCCAAGAATCTCAACCCACTGAAGCTTTCTTT; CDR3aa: CASSQESQPTEAFF
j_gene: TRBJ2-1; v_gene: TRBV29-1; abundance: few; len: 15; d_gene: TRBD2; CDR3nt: TGCAGCGTTGAGCTGAGCGGGAGCTCCTACAATGAGCAGTTCTTC; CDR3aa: CSVELSGSSYNEQFF
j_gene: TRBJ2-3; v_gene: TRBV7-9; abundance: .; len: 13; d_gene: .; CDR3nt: TGTGCCAGCAGCTTAGGACGGGTATCTACGCAGTATTTT; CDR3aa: CASSLGRVSTQYF
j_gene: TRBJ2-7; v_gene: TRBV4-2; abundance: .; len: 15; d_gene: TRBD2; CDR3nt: TGTGCCAGCAGCCCAAACTGGGAGAGCGGGAGCGAGCAGTACTTC; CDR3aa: CASSPNWESGSEQYF
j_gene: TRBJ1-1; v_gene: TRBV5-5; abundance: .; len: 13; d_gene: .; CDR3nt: TGTGCCAGCAGCCCTCAGGCGGACACTGAAGCTTTCTTT; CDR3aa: CASSPQADTEAFF
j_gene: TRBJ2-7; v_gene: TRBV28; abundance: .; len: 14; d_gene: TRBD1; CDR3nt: TGTGCCAGCAGGTCACCGGGACAGACCTACGAGCAGTACTTC; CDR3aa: CASRSPGQTYEQYF
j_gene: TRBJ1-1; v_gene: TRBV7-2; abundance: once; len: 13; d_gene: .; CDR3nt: TGTGCCAGCAGCTTAAGGGTCGTTTCTGAAGCTTTCTTT; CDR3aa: CASSLRVVSEAFF
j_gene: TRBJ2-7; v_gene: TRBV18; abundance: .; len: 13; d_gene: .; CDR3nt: TGTGCCAGCTCCACCTCGGCCTCCTACGAGCAGTACTTC; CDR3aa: CASSTSASYEQYF